The T cell receptor beta chain under discussion was sequenced for a study of vaccination effects on CD4 cells after COVID-19. Findings and limits, study-wide: After vaccination, spike-reactive clones in convalescents were mostly new vaccine-induced clones.

The CDR3 extends over 14 amino acids. Germline CDR1 is KGHSH and CDR2 is LQKENI. Trimming cost V 2 bases and J 9 bases; bases outside gene matches: 9. This clone was seen more than once but under ten times. What it recognizes is unknown. After expansion with viral peptide pools in the ViraFEST assay, antigen-specific CD4+ T cells were sequenced. Culturing for about 9 days preceded CD4+ T cell isolation. PCR-confirmed SARS-CoV-2 infection occurred in the person between March and December 2020. IL-2 medium supplanted half the medium on days 3 and 7. Sequencing used immunoSEQ multiplex PCR; TCRdb keeps in-frame clones, though not all of them. The sample gives roughly 73,000 clones, more than 65% of which show up once; more than 5% is in the top ten.

The chain employs TRBV18 and TRBJ1-1; 7 bases fit TRBD1. The source material was CD4+ T cells from PBMCs cultured with HIV peptides, sampled before COVID-19 vaccination. Subset specified: HIV-1 Nef peptide pool negative control/reference culture. The receptor comes from a human donor who had a prior SARS-CoV-2 infection. The CDR3 bases are TGTGCCAGCTCACCAGACCGGGACAGCAGAAAAGCTTTCTTT. It yields the protein CASSPDRDSRKAFF.